The 7 T cell receptor beta chains below all came from one sample that was sequenced in a study of T-cell memory formation after mild COVID-19. TCRdb re-called the 5' RACE reads through MiXCR, storing one row per CDR3 protein. In the table there are more than 250,000 distinct CDR3 sequences, 16% of which are singletons. Sequenced input: PBMCs or a T cell subset sorted from them (not recorded which). Receptor source: a man younger than 30 who had mild COVID-19 (a few samples of this study predate the infection). Cell type and time point are not known.

This clonotype was seen ten or more times. The genes are TRBV5-1 and TRBJ1-1; D might be TRBD1 (6 bases). Between the trimmed V and J ends, which lost 7 bases and 11 bases, there was a span of 21 bases. The length of the CDR3 is 13 residues. Looked up from germline, CDR1 is SGHRS and CDR2 is YFSETQ. The CDR3 reads CASGRSQGAGAFF. Here the CDR3 DNA reads TGCGCCAGCGGACGTTCACAGGGAGCAGGCGCTTTCTTT.

The chain joins TRBV7-2 to TRBJ1-2, with 9 bases aligning to TRBD1. After removal of 7 bases from V and 5 bases from J, the junction contained 8 bases not matched to a gene. The CDR3 runs to 14 residues. The germline V gene has CDR1 SGHTA and CDR2 FQGNSA. CDR3 in amino acids: CASTPGQGIYGYTF. In DNA form, the CDR3 reads TGTGCCAGCACCCCGGGACAGGGTATTTATGGCTACACCTTC.

This clonotype was seen a few times. This chain joins TRBV6-2 or TRBV6-3 and TRBJ1-2; D is uncertain. Trimming removed 6 bases from V and 4 bases from J, with 9 bases in between. Germline-derived CDR1 and CDR2 are MNHEY and SVGEGT. The CDR3 consists of 12 residues. The CDR3 coding sequence is TGTGCCAGCAGGCCGGGCAGCTATGGCTACACCTTC. Its protein product is CASRPGSYGYTF.

The rearrangement links TRBV5-1 to TRBJ2-7; weak D call: TRBD2 (6 bases). CDR1 is SGHRS and CDR2 is YFSETQ in the germline V gene. Trimming took off 4 bases at V and 3 bases at J, with 14 bases between the two ends. This CDR3 spans 14 amino acids. Here the CDR3 DNA reads TGCGCCAGCAGCATCGCCGGGACTCGCTACGAGCAGTACTTC. Translated: CASSIAGTRYEQYF.

This clonotype appeared a few times. The rearrangement joins TRBV11-2 to TRBJ2-7; 11 nucleotides match TRBD2. Losses at the gene ends were 6 bases for V and 3 bases for J; bases not matched to a gene: 13. The CDR3 totals 17 residues. Germline CDR1 is SGHAT and CDR2 is FQNNGV. CDR3 DNA: TGTGCCAGCAGTCCGATTACTAGCGGGGGTGCTGACTACGAGCAGTACTTC. Residues: CASSPITSGGADYEQYF.

This clonotype was observed a few times. This chain connects TRBV12-3 or TRBV12-4 to TRBJ1-5; a weak D match, TRBD1 (5 bases). V gave up 6 bases and J gave up 2 bases, with 14 bases separating them. CDR3 length equals 15 residues. The CDR3 reads CASSSRGFGNQPQHF. The CDR3 nucleotides read TGTGCCAGCAGCTCTCGGGGCTTCGGCAATCAGCCCCAGCATTTT.

This chain uses TRBV4-3 with TRBJ2-5; tentative D call: TRBD2 (6 bases). Germline CDR1 and CDR2: LGHNA and YSLEER. V was clipped by 0 bases and J by 4 bases, with 12 bases between them. The CDR3 has 15 residues. This CDR3 is CASSQDLSGRETQYF. DNA of the CDR3: TGCGCCAGCAGCCAAGATCTTTCCGGGAGAGAGACCCAGTACTTC.